Below are 2 T cell receptor beta chains sequenced from a single sample in a study of T cell responses to AZD1222 COVID-19 vaccine. Using immunoSEQ multiplex PCR, the repertoire was profiled, and TCRdb retains in-frame clones only, with some absent. The table shows 95,000 to 150,000 clones, with 93% occurring only once. The sequencing here drew on peripheral blood, taken 28 days after the second AZD1222 dose. Every receptor here comes from an adult who received the AZD1222 COVID-19 vaccine.

This rearrangement joins TRBV10-3 to TRBJ1-5, with D possibly being TRBD1 (5 bases). V lost 6 bases and J 4 bases, leaving 16 bases between the germline ends. This CDR3 spans 15 amino acids. The germline CDR1 and CDR2 sequences are ENHRY and SYGVKD. CDR3 in DNA: TGTGCCATCAGCCCGGATCAGGGAGGAAATCAGCCCCAGCATTTT. Amino acids: CAISPDQGGNQPQHF.

The V and J genes are TRBV15 and TRBJ1-2; TRBD1 agrees at 7 bases. The CDR3 loop spans 16 amino acids. The germline CDR1 and CDR2 sequences are LNHNV and YYDKDF (reference sequence). V lost 4 bases to trimming and J lost 4 bases; unmatched junction nucleotides: 12. This CDR3 reads CATSTAPQGVSYGYTF. The CDR3 DNA is TGTGCCACCAGCACTGCTCCCCAGGGGGTGAGCTATGGCTACACCTTC.